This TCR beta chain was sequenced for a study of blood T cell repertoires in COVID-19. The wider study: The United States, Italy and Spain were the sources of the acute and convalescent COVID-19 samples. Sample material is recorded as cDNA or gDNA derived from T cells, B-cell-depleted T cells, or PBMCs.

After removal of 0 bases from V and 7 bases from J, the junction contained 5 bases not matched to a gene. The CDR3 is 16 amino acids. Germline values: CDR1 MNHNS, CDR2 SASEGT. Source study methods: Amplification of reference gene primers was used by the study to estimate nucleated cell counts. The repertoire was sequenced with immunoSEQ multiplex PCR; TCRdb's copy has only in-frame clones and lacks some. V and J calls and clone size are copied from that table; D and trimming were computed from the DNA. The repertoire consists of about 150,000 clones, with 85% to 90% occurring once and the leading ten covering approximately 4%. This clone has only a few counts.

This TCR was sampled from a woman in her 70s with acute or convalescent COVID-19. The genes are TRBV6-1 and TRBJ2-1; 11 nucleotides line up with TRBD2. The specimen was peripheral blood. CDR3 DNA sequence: TGTGCCAGCAGTGAAGCAGATAGCGGGGGGGTTAATGAGCAGTTCTTC. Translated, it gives CASSEADSGGVNEQFF.